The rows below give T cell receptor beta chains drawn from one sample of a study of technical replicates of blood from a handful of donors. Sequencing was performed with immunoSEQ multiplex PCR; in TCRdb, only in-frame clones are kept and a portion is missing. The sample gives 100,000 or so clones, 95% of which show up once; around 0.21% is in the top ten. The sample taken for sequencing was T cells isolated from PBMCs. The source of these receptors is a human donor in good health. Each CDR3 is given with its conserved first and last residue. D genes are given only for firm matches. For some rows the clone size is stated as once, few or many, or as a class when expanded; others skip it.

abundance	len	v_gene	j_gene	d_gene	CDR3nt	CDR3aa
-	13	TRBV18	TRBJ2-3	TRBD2	TGTGCCAGCTCACCAGGGGAGGGAGATACGCAGTATTTT	CASSPGEGDTQYF
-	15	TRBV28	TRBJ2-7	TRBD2	TGTGCCAGCAGTCGGCTAGCGGGAGACCCCCACGAGCAGTACTTC	CASSRLAGDPHEQYF
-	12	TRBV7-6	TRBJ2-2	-	TGTGCCAGCCTTTGGCCCACCGGGGAGCTGTTTTTT	CASLWPTGELFF
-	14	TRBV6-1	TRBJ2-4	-	TGTGCCAGCAGTGAAGAGCAAGCCAAAAACATTCAGTACTTC	CASSEEQAKNIQYF
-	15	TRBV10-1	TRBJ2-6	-	TGCGCCAGCAGTGATTCAGGGGCTGGGGCCAACGTCCTGACTTTC	CASSDSGAGANVLTF
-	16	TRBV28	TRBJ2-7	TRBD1	TGTGCCAGCAGTTCGTTGGTCGGGACAGGAGATTACGAGCAGTACTTC	CASSSLVGTGDYEQYF
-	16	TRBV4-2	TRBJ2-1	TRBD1	TGTGCCAGCAGCCTCTTGAGACAGGGTTCCTACAATGAGCAGTTCTTC	CASSLLRQGSYNEQFF
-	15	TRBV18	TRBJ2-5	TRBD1	TGTGCCAGCTCACCCTCCGACAGGGGGGGAGAGACCCAGTACTTC	CASSPSDRGGETQYF
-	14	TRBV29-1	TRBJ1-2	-	TGCAGCGTGGGGGCTTCGCAGAACTCCTGGCGCTACACCTTC	CSVGASQNSWRYTF
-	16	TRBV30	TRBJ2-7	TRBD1	TGTGCCTGGAGTACTCAACAGGGGAAGGCTCTCTGGGAGCAGTACTTC	CAWSTQQGKALWEQYF
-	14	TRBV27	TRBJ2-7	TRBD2	TGTGCCAGCGGCTACGGGGGGGGATTCCGGGAGCAGTACTTC	CASGYGGGFREQYF
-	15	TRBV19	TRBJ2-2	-	TGTGCCAGTAGTATCGGCGTCCGTAGCGCCGGGGAGCTGTTTTTT	CASSIGVRSAGELFF
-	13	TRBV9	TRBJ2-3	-	TGTGCCAGCAGCGTAGTGAGTACAGATACGCAGTATTTT	CASSVVSTDTQYF
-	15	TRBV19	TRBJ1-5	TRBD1	TGTGCCAGTAGTGCGGGACAGCGAAACGATCAGCCCCAGCATTTT	CASSAGQRNDQPQHF
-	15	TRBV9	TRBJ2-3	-	TGTGCCAGCAGCGTAGAAGGTCGGGGCACAGATACGCAGTATTTT	CASSVEGRGTDTQYF
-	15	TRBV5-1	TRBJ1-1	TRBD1	TGCGCCAGCAGCTACAGGACAGGTTTAAACACTGAAGCTTTCTTT	CASSYRTGLNTEAFF
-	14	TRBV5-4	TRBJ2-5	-	TGTGCCAGCAGCCCCACTAGAACCGAAGAGACCCAGTACTTC	CASSPTRTEETQYF
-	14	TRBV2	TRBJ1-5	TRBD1	TGTGCCAGCAGCGTGGACAGGGTAAATCAGCCCCAGCATTTT	CASSVDRVNQPQHF
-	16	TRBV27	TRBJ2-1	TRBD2	TGTGCCAGCAAGTTTTTTCTAGCGGGAGGCTACAATGAGCAGTTCTTC	CASKFFLAGGYNEQFF
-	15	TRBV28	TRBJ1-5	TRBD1	TGTGCCAGCATGAAGGACAGGGGAGGAGGTCAGCCCCAGCATTTT	CASMKDRGGGQPQHF
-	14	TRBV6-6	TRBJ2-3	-	TGTGCCAGCAGGGACAGCCCTCCCACAGATACGCAGTATTTT	CASRDSPPTDTQYF
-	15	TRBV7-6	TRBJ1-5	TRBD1	TGTGCCAGCAGCTTACTAGCGACAGGGGATCAGCCCCAGCATTTT	CASSLLATGDQPQHF
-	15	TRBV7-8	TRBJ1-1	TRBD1	TGTGCCAGCAGCGCCTCGGGACAGATGAACACTGAAGCTTTCTTT	CASSASGQMNTEAFF
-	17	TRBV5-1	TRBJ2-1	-	TGCGCCAGCAGCTTAGGGGCCCCCCCGGACATGTACAATGAGCAGTTCTTC	CASSLGAPPDMYNEQFF
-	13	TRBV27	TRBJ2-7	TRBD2	TGTGCCAGCAGTTTAGGACTAGCCTACGAGCAGTACTTC	CASSLGLAYEQYF
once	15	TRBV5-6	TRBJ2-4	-	TGTGCCAGCAGCTTGGAGGGGGCAGGGAGGAACATTCAGTACTTC	CASSLEGAGRNIQYF
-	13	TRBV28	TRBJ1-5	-	TGTGCCAGCAGTCCGCGGAACCATCAGCCCCAGCATTTT	CASSPRNHQPQHF
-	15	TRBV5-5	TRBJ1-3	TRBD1	TGTGCCAGCAGCTTGGTGACAGGGTCTGGAAACACCATATATTTT	CASSLVTGSGNTIYF
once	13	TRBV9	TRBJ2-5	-	TGTGCCAGCAGCGTAGTAACGGAAGAGACCCAGTACTTC	CASSVVTEETQYF
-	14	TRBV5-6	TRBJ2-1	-	TGTGCCAGCACCGAGGCCCTCTCCTACAATGAGCAGTTCTTC	CASTEALSYNEQFF
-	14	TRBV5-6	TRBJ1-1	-	TGTGCCAGCAGCCTCGCGGGGGCGCGAACTGAAGCTTTCTTT	CASSLAGARTEAFF
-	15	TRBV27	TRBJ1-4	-	TGTGCCAGCAGTTTATTCTCGGGGGGTTTAAGAAAACTGTTTTTT	CASSLFSGGLRKLFF
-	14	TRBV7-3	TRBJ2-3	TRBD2	TGTGCCAGCAGCTTAGGCCTAGCGGGGGATACGCAGTATTTT	CASSLGLAGDTQYF